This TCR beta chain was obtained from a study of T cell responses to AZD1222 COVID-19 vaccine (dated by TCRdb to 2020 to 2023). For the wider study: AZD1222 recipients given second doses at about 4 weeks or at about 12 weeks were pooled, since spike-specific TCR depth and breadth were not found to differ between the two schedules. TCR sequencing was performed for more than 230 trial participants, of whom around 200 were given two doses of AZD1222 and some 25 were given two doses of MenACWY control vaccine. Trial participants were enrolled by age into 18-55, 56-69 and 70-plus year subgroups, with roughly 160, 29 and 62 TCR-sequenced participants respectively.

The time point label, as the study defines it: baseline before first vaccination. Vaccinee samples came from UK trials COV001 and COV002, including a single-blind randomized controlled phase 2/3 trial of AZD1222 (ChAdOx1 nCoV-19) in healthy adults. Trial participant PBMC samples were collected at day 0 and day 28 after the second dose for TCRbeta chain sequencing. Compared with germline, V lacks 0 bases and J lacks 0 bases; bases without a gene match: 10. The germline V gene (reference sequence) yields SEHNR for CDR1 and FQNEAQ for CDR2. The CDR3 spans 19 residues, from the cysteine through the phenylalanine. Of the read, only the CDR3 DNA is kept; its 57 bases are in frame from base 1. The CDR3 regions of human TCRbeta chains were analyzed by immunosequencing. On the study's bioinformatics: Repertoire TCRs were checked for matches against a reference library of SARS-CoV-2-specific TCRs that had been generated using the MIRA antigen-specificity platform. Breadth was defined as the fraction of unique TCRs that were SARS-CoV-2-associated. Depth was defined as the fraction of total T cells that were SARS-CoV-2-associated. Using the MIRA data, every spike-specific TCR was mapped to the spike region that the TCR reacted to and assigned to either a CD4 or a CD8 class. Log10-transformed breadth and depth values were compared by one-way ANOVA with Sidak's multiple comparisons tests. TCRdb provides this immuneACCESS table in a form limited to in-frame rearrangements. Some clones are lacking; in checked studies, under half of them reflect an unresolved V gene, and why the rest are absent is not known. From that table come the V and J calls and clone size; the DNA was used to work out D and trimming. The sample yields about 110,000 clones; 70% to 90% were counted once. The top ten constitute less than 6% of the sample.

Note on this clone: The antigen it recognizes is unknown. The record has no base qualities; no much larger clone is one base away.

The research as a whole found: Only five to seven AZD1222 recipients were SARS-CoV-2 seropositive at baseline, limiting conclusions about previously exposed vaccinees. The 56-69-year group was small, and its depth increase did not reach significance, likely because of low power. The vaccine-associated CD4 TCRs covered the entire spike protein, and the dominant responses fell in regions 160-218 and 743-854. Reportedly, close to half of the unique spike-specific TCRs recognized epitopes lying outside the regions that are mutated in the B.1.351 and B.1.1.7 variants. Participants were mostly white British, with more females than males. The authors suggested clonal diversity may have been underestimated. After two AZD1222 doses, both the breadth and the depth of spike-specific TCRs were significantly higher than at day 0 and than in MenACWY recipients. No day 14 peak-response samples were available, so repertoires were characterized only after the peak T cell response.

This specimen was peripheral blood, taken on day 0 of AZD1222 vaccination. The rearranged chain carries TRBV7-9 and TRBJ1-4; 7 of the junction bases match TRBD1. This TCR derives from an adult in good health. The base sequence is TGTGCCAGCAGCTTAGCCGTCGGGGACAGCCTCTCAACTAATGAAAAACTGTTTTTT. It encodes CASSLAVGDSLSTNEKLFF.